This is a list of T cell receptor beta chains from one sample in a study of cytomegalovirus exposure and HLA in healthy donors. Libraries were prepared by immunoSEQ multiplex PCR; TCRdb keeps only in-frame clonotypes and omits some of them. Of around 110,000 clones in the sample, 79% were seen once. The sequencing sample was made of PBMCs. Receptors originate from a man aged 25 to 40 in good health and CMV-seropositive. Each CDR3 is given with its conserved first and last residue. The D gene is left open where the match is weak. Clone size is stated in some rows and not others, as once, few, many or a class when expanded.

j_gene | d_gene | abundance | v_gene | CDR3nt | CDR3aa
TRBJ1-2 | NA | NA | TRBV6-4 | TGTGCCAGCAGCCCCAGTAGACGGGGAACCAACTATGGCTACACCTTC | CASSPSRRGTNYGYTF
TRBJ2-7 | TRBD1 | NA | TRBV10-3 | TGTGCCATCAGACCGGGACAGGGAATTTACGAGCAGTACTTC | CAIRPGQGIYEQYF
TRBJ2-1 | NA | NA | TRBV21-1 | TGTGCCAGCAGCCCACGGGTAGCGGGGGACTCCTACAATGAGCAGTTCTTC | CASSPRVAGDSYNEQFF
TRBJ2-7 | NA | NA | TRBV5-8 | TGTGCCAGCAGCTTGGCGCCTACAGGATCCTACGAGCAGTACTTC | CASSLAPTGSYEQYF
TRBJ2-3 | TRBD2 | NA | TRBV5-8 | TGTGCCAGCAGCCTAGCGGGGGGGACGGGTACGCAGTATTTT | CASSLAGGTGTQYF
TRBJ2-1 | NA | NA | TRBV13 | TGTGCCAGCAGCTTATTGCCGGGGATGGACAATGAGCAGTTCTTC | CASSLLPGMDNEQFF
TRBJ2-1 | NA | few | TRBV5-1 | TGCGCCAGCAGCGGACTAGAGCAGTTCTTC | CASSGLEQFF
TRBJ1-3 | TRBD1 | NA | TRBV4-3 | TGCGCCAGCAGCCAAGGGACAGGGATCCTCCTCTCTGGAAACACCATATATTTT | CASSQGTGILLSGNTIYF
TRBJ1-2 | NA | NA | TRBV5-1 | TGCGCCAGCTCATTCACTGGAGTTAACTATGGCTACACCTTC | CASSFTGVNYGYTF
TRBJ2-7 | NA | NA | TRBV2 | TGTGCCAGCAGGGTTGTCCCAACGGGCTACGAGCAGTACTTC | CASRVVPTGYEQYF
TRBJ1-5 | NA | NA | TRBV10-3 | TGTGCCATCGCTGGGGCAGGGGATCAGCCCCAGCATTTT | CAIAGAGDQPQHF
TRBJ2-3 | TRBD2 | once | TRBV5-1 | TGCGCCAGCAGCTTGGCCGGGACTAGTGTCCCAGATACGCAGTATTTT | CASSLAGTSVPDTQYF
TRBJ2-7 | NA | NA | TRBV27 | TGTGCCAGCAGTTCGAAGCCTCCAGGGGGGTACGGGCAGTACTTC | CASSSKPPGGYGQYF
TRBJ1-2 | TRBD1 | NA | TRBV6-5 | TGTGCCAGCAGGAGGGACAGGGCCTATGGCTACACCTTC | CASRRDRAYGYTF
TRBJ2-7 | TRBD2 | NA | TRBV27 | TGTGCCAGCAGGACTAGCGGGAGTTACGAGCAGTACTTC | CASRTSGSYEQYF